This T cell receptor (beta chain) was sequenced during a study of blood T cell repertoires in COVID-19. Looking at the study overall: Some COVID-19 samples were acute and others convalescent; all came from the United States, Italy and Spain. From T cells, B-cell-depleted T cells, or PBMCs came the material, which was cDNA or gDNA.

Trimming cost V 0 bases and J 1 base, with 10 bases left between them. Germline CDR1 SGHRS, CDR2 YFSETQ. The length of the CDR3 is 15 residues. In the original workflow: Reference gene primer amplification gave nucleated cell count estimates. Clones were read by immunoSEQ multiplex PCR, and TCRdb kept only the in-frame ones, dropping some. That table supplies the V and J calls and clone size; D and trimming were determined from the DNA. The sample includes about 24,000 clones, 85% to 90% of them seen just once. This chain connects TRBV5-1 to TRBJ1-1, with a possible D match to TRBD1 (6 bases). The sequence derives from a human donor with active COVID-19. The donor label of this sample is uncertain. Material for sequencing was peripheral blood. The CDR3 region is CASSLAQTGNTEAFF. The CDR3 nucleotides are TGCGCCAGCAGCTTGGCCCAGACAGGGAACACTGAAGCTTTCTTT.